Listed below are T cell receptor beta chains from one sample, sequenced in a study of blood T cell repertoires in COVID-19. Here immunoSEQ multiplex PCR was the method, and the copy in TCRdb shows in-frame clones only, minus some. This table holds 100,000 to 120,000 clones, 65% to 80% found once. The sample comprised peripheral blood. Every receptor here comes from an older woman with acute or convalescent COVID-19. The CDR3 runs from the conserved cysteine through the conserved F or W. The order of the fields is CDR3 protein, CDR3 DNA, V gene, J gene, D gene, clone size. D genes are given only for firm matches. Only some rows state a clone size, as once, few, many or a class for expanded clones.

cdr3_aa: CASSQDGRINTEAFF
cdr3_nt: TGTGCCAGCAGCCAAGATGGCAGAATAAACACTGAAGCTTTCTTT
v_call: TRBV3-1/TRBV3-2
j_call: TRBJ1-1
d_call: -
clone_size: -

cdr3_aa: CASNIQRTGGGSEQYF
cdr3_nt: TGTGCCAGCAATATTCAAAGGACAGGGGGAGGTTCCGAGCAGTACTTC
v_call: TRBV5-6
j_call: TRBJ2-7
d_call: TRBD1
clone_size: few

cdr3_aa: CASSGPYGGRLEQFF
cdr3_nt: TGTGCCAGCAGTGGCCCATATGGGGGGAGGCTCGAGCAGTTCTTC
v_call: TRBV25-1
j_call: TRBJ2-1
d_call: -
clone_size: -

cdr3_aa: CASRTSGGSENLFF
cdr3_nt: TGTGCCAGCAGGACTAGCGGGGGGAGCGAGAATCTGTTTTTT
v_call: TRBV4-2
j_call: TRBJ2-2
d_call: TRBD2
clone_size: -

cdr3_aa: CAWRIPYRNTEAFF
cdr3_nt: TGTGCCTGGAGGATCCCCTACCGAAACACTGAAGCTTTCTTT
v_call: TRBV30
j_call: TRBJ1-1
d_call: -
clone_size: -

cdr3_aa: CASSLAGGANTGELFF
cdr3_nt: TGCGCCAGCAGCTTGGCAGGGGGCGCAAACACCGGGGAGCTGTTTTTT
v_call: TRBV5-1
j_call: TRBJ2-2
d_call: TRBD1
clone_size: -

cdr3_aa: CASSPARGGHSPLHF
cdr3_nt: TGTGCCAGCAGCCCAGCCAGGGGCGGGCATTCACCCCTCCACTTT
v_call: TRBV3-1/TRBV3-2
j_call: TRBJ1-6
d_call: -
clone_size: -

cdr3_aa: CATSRDPQQQETQYF
cdr3_nt: TGTGCCACCAGCAGAGATCCCCAACAGCAAGAGACCCAGTACTTC
v_call: TRBV15
j_call: TRBJ2-5
d_call: -
clone_size: -

cdr3_aa: CASRGHPTPNYGYTF
cdr3_nt: TGTGCCAGCAGAGGACACCCCACCCCCAACTATGGCTACACCTTC
v_call: TRBV6-5
j_call: TRBJ1-2
d_call: -
clone_size: -

cdr3_aa: CASSTTYHEWGYTF
cdr3_nt: TGTGCCAGTAGTACCACCTACCATGAGTGGGGCTACACCTTC
v_call: TRBV19
j_call: TRBJ1-2
d_call: -
clone_size: -

cdr3_aa: CASSFRATGEKLFF
cdr3_nt: TGTGCCAGTAGTTTCAGGGCGACGGGTGAAAAACTGTTTTTT
v_call: TRBV19
j_call: TRBJ1-4
d_call: -
clone_size: -

cdr3_aa: CASSAGRARITEAFF
cdr3_nt: TGTGCCAGCAGCGCCGGGCGGGCGCGAATCACTGAAGCTTTCTTT
v_call: TRBV9
j_call: TRBJ1-1
d_call: -
clone_size: -

cdr3_aa: CASSRQGNNSPLHF
cdr3_nt: TGTGCCAGTAGTAGACAGGGCAACAATTCACCCCTCCACTTT
v_call: TRBV19
j_call: TRBJ1-6
d_call: TRBD1
clone_size: -

cdr3_aa: CASSTTPNTEAFF
cdr3_nt: TGCGCCAGCAGCACGACACCGAACACTGAAGCTTTCTTT
v_call: TRBV5-1
j_call: TRBJ1-1
d_call: -
clone_size: -

cdr3_aa: CASSRAQPGQLYGYTF
cdr3_nt: TGTGCCAGTAGTAGGGCCCAACCGGGACAGTTATATGGCTACACCTTC
v_call: TRBV19
j_call: TRBJ1-2
d_call: TRBD1
clone_size: -

cdr3_aa: CASSPPGQPDTQYF
cdr3_nt: TGTGCCAGCTCACCACCGGGGCAGCCAGATACGCAGTATTTT
v_call: TRBV18
j_call: TRBJ2-3
d_call: -
clone_size: -

cdr3_aa: CASRGQGDMNTEAFF
cdr3_nt: TGTGCCAGCAGGGGACAGGGTGACATGAACACTGAAGCTTTCTTT
v_call: TRBV28
j_call: TRBJ1-1
d_call: TRBD1
clone_size: -

cdr3_aa: CASSLTVMNTEAFF
cdr3_nt: TGTGCCAGCAGCTTGACTGTAATGAACACTGAAGCTTTCTTT
v_call: TRBV7-2
j_call: TRBJ1-1
d_call: -
clone_size: few

cdr3_aa: CASSPLPDRGYPYEQYF
cdr3_nt: TGTGCCAGTAGTCCCCTTCCCGACAGGGGGTATCCCTACGAGCAGTACTTC
v_call: TRBV19
j_call: TRBJ2-7
d_call: TRBD1
clone_size: -

cdr3_aa: CASSDPRGGNYGYTF
cdr3_nt: TGTGCCAGCAGCGACCCCCGAGGGGGTAACTATGGCTACACCTTC
v_call: TRBV3-1/TRBV3-2
j_call: TRBJ1-2
d_call: -
clone_size: -

cdr3_aa: CASSLGGVSYEQYF
cdr3_nt: TGTGCCAGCAGCTTAGGAGGAGTCTCCTACGAGCAGTACTTC
v_call: TRBV7-9
j_call: TRBJ2-7
d_call: -
clone_size: -

cdr3_aa: CASSLYGFSNQPQHF
cdr3_nt: TGTGCCAGCAGTTTATACGGGTTTAGCAATCAGCCCCAGCATTTT
v_call: TRBV27
j_call: TRBJ1-5
d_call: -
clone_size: -

cdr3_aa: CASSSQGTGNTIYF
cdr3_nt: TGTGCCAGCAGTTCACAGGGGACTGGAAACACCATATATTTT
v_call: TRBV28
j_call: TRBJ1-3
d_call: TRBD1
clone_size: -

cdr3_aa: CASSEGRGHSETQYF
cdr3_nt: TGTGCCAGCAGTGAAGGCAGGGGGCATTCGGAGACCCAGTACTTC
v_call: TRBV2
j_call: TRBJ2-5
d_call: TRBD1
clone_size: -

cdr3_aa: CASSLSNYGYTF
cdr3_nt: TGTGCCAGCAGTTTAAGCAACTATGGCTACACCTTC
v_call: TRBV12-3/TRBV12-4
j_call: TRBJ1-2
d_call: -
clone_size: -

cdr3_aa: CASSLWGQAFNSPLHF
cdr3_nt: TGTGCCAGCAGCTTGTGGGGACAGGCCTTTAATTCACCCCTCCACTTT
v_call: TRBV5-6
j_call: TRBJ1-6
d_call: TRBD1
clone_size: once

cdr3_aa: CASSLGRGVQVGTQYF
cdr3_nt: TGTGCCAGCAGCTTGGGCAGGGGGGTACAGGTGGGTACGCAGTATTTT
v_call: TRBV5-4
j_call: TRBJ2-3
d_call: -
clone_size: -

cdr3_aa: CASSAGTGSFGYTF
cdr3_nt: TGTGCCAGCAGCGCCGGGACAGGGTCTTTCGGCTACACCTTC
v_call: TRBV7-2
j_call: TRBJ1-2
d_call: TRBD1
clone_size: -

cdr3_aa: CSVETTSGQGIYEQYF
cdr3_nt: TGCAGCGTTGAAACCACCTCGGGACAGGGTATCTACGAGCAGTACTTC
v_call: TRBV29-1
j_call: TRBJ2-7
d_call: TRBD1
clone_size: -

cdr3_aa: CASSYRLAGVYEQYF
cdr3_nt: TGTGCCAGCAGCTATCGACTAGCGGGGGTTTACGAGCAGTACTTC
v_call: TRBV7-2
j_call: TRBJ2-7
d_call: TRBD2
clone_size: -

cdr3_aa: CASRTRTGGNTEAFF
cdr3_nt: TGTGCCAGCAGGACTAGGACAGGGGGAAACACTGAAGCTTTCTTT
v_call: TRBV13
j_call: TRBJ1-1
d_call: TRBD1
clone_size: -

cdr3_aa: CASSWGKDKLFF
cdr3_nt: TGTGCCAGCAGCTGGGGCAAGGACAAACTGTTTTTT
v_call: TRBV5-6
j_call: TRBJ1-4
d_call: -
clone_size: -

cdr3_aa: CASSDDTREQFF
cdr3_nt: TGTGCCAGCAGTGATGACACGCGTGAGCAGTTCTTC
v_call: TRBV2
j_call: TRBJ2-1
d_call: -
clone_size: -

cdr3_aa: CASSQVGRGHVETQYF
cdr3_nt: TGTGCCAGCAGCCAAGTCGGCAGGGGACATGTGGAGACCCAGTACTTC
v_call: TRBV14
j_call: TRBJ2-5
d_call: -
clone_size: few

cdr3_aa: CASSPPGQGSDF
cdr3_nt: TGTGCCAGCAGTCCCCCGGGACAGGGTTCGGACTTC
v_call: TRBV28
j_call: TRBJ2-7
d_call: TRBD1
clone_size: -

cdr3_aa: CASSSSSGNTIYF
cdr3_nt: TGTGCCAGCAGCTCTAGCTCTGGAAACACCATATATTTT
v_call: TRBV7-2
j_call: TRBJ1-3
d_call: -
clone_size: -